This TCR beta chain was obtained from a study of blood T cell repertoires in COVID-19. The method was immunoSEQ multiplex PCR; TCRdb's version includes in-frame clones alone and lacks a portion of them. The sample lists about 150,000 clones; 88% were seen once. Trimming left V 1 base short and J 13 bases short, with 11 bases between. The germline V gene encodes CDR1 SGHTA and CDR2 FQGNSA. CDR3 length: 13 amino acids. This clonotype was sampled from a human donor with COVID-19, enrolled during active disease. The donor label of this sample is uncertain. The source material was peripheral blood. The chain uses TRBV7-2 and TRBJ1-6; D is uncertain. The CDR3 is CASSLELLFPLHF. The DNA for the CDR3 is TGTGCCAGCAGCTTAGAGTTACTCTTTCCCCTCCACTTT.